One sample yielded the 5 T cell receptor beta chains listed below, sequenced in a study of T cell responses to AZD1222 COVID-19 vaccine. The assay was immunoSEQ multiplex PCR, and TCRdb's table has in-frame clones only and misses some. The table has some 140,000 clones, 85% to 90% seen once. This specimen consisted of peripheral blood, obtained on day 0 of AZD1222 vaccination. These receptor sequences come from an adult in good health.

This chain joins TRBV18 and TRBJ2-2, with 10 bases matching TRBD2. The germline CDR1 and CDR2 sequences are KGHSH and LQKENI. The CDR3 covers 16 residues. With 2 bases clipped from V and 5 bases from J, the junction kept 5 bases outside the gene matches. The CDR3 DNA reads TGTGCCAGCTCACCAAGGGGGACTAGCGAAACCGGGGAGCTGTTTTTT. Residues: CASSPRGTSETGELFF.

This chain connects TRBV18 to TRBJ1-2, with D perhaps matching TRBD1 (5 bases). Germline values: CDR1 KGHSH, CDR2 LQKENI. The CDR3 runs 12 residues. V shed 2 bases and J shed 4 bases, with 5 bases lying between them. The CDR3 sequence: CASSPGGYGYTF. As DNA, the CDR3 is TGTGCCAGCTCACCAGGGGGCTATGGCTACACCTTC.

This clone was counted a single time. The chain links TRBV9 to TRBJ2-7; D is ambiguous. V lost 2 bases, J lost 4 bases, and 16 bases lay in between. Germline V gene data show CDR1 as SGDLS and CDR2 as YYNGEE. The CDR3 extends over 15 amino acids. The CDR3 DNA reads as TGTGCCAGCAGCGTCTCAGGAACCCTCGGGTACGAGCAGTACTTC. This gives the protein CASSVSGTLGYEQYF.

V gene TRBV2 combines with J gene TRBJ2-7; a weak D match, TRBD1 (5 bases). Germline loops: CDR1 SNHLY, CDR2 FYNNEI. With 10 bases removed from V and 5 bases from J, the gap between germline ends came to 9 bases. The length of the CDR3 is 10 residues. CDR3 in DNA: TGTGCCACCGCAGGGAACGAGCAGTACTTC. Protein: CATAGNEQYF.

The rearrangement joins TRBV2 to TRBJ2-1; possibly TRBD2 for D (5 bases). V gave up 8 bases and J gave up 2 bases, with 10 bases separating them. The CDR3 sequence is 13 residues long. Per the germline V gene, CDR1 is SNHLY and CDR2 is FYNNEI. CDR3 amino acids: CASARETYNEQFF. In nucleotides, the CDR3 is TGTGCCAGCGCGAGGGAGACCTACAATGAGCAGTTCTTC.